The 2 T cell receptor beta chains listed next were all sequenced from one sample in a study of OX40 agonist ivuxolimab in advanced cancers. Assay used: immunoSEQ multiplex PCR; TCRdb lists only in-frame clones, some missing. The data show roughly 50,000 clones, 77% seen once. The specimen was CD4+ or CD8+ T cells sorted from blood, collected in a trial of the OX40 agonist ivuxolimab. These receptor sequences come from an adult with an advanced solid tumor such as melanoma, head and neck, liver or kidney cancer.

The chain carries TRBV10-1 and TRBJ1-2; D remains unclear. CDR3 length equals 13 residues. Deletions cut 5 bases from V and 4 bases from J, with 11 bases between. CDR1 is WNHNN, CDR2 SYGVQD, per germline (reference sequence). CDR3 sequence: CASSPTEAYGYTF. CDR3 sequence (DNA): TGCGCCAGCAGTCCTACGGAAGCCTATGGCTACACCTTC.

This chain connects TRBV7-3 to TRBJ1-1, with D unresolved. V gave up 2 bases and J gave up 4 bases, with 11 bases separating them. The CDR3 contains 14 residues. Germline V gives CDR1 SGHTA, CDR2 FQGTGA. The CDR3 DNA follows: TGTGCCAGCAGCTTATATGGTGAGAGCACTGAAGCTTTCTTT. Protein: CASSLYGESTEAFF.